The 16 T cell receptor beta chains presented below share a single source sample, sequenced in a study of CD8 T cells in Susac syndrome. A quantity of 0.5 to 1 ug RNA underwent reverse transcription using random hexamers. TCRdb fed the immunoSEQ multiplex PCR reads into MiXCR, producing one record per CDR3 protein. The data contain 150,000 or so distinct CDR3 sequences, 90% to 96% of them singletons. Sequencing was done on a sample of CD4+ T cells from PBMCs. The receptor source for this set is a human donor with Susac syndrome.

The CDR3: CATSDHTTSGRTDTQYF. DNA of the CDR3: TGTGCCACCAGTGACCATACGACTAGCGGGAGAACAGATACGCAGTATTTT. The V and J genes are TRBV24-1 and TRBJ2-3; 12 positions agree with TRBD2. CDR3 length equals 17 residues. CDR1 KGHDR and CDR2 SFDVKD come from the germline V gene. The junction had 7 bases not matched to a gene; V was cut back by 4 bases and J by 3 bases.

V gene TRBV19 combines with J gene TRBJ1-6, with D hard to call. CDR3 size: 15 residues. Between the trimmed V and J ends, which lost 9 bases and 7 bases, there was a span of 19 bases. Germline loops: CDR1 LNHDA, CDR2 SQIVND (reference sequence). The CDR3 region has the DNA TGTGCCAGCTCAGGTGACCCCGGCTCAAATTCACCCCTCCACTTT. Translation: CASSGDPGSNSPLHF.

The chain carries TRBV9 and TRBJ2-5; D possibly uses TRBD1 or TRBD2 (5 bases each). From germline, CDR1 is SGDLS and CDR2 YYNGEE. This CDR3 is 15 amino acids long. The V end was cut by 0 bases, the J end by 2 bases, with 11 bases between. The CDR3 nucleotides read TGTGCCAGCAGCGTAGAGAGGGGACCGCAAGAGACCCAGTACTTC. Protein product: CASSVERGPQETQYF.

The chain is built from TRBV28 and TRBJ2-5; a possible D gene is TRBD1 (5 bases). The germline V gene encodes CDR1 MDHEN and CDR2 SYDVKM. V was cut by 3 bases and J by 5 bases, with 16 bases left in between. This CDR3 has 15 amino acids. CDR3 nucleotides: TGTGCCAGCAGTTTCTTCCAGGGTAATCGGGAGACCCAGTACTTC. As protein: CASSFFQGNRETQYF.

The V call is TRBV13, the J call TRBJ2-1; D is ambiguous. V dropped 5 bases and J dropped 2 bases, with 10 bases sitting between them. This CDR3 is 14 amino acids long. Germline assignment: CDR1 PRHDT and CDR2 FYEKMQ (reference sequence). CDR3 loop: CASSLWTTYNEQFF. CDR3 nucleotides: TGTGCCAGCAGCCTCTGGACGACCTACAATGAGCAGTTCTTC.

The rearrangement links TRBV14 to TRBJ2-5; D is possibly TRBD2 (5 bases). The CDR3 runs 13 residues. Looked up from germline, CDR1 is SGHDN and CDR2 is FVKESK. The V end was cut by 3 bases, the J end by 9 bases, with 14 bases between. The DNA of the CDR3 is TGTGCCAGCAGCCAGGTTCCCACGGGGTCCCAGTACTTC. It translates to CASSQVPTGSQYF.

The V gene is TRBV7-9, the J gene TRBJ2-3; TRBD1 might be the D (5 bases). The CDR3 is 16 amino acids. Germline lookup yields CDR1 SEHNR and CDR2 FQNEAQ (reference sequence). The V end was cut by 1 base, the J end by 0 bases, with 11 bases between. The CDR3, as DNA: TGTGCCAGCAGCTTAGGGGGCCCATTTAGCACAGATACGCAGTATTTT. Amino acids: CASSLGGPFSTDTQYF.

Here the CDR3 reads CASSPGAGELFF. Written as DNA, the CDR3 is TGCGCCAGCAGCCCAGGGGCCGGGGAGCTGTTTTTT. The chain carries TRBV4-3 and TRBJ2-2, with D perhaps matching TRBD1 (6 bases). The CDR3 contains 12 residues. CDR1 is LGHNA and CDR2 is YSLEER in the germline V gene. The germline V and J ends were trimmed by 4 bases and 6 bases, with 6 bases remaining between them.

The gene calls are TRBV12-3 or TRBV12-4 and TRBJ2-1, with TRBD2 matching 10 bases. V lost 5 bases, J lost 9 bases, and 13 bases stayed unmatched. The CDR3 is made up of 16 amino acids. The CDR3 region has the DNA TGTGCCAGCAGTCCCCCTTCTAGCGGGAGCGGCGGTGAGCAGTTCTTC. It is translated as CASSPPSSGSGGEQFF.

The rearrangement uses TRBV20-1 and TRBJ2-2; D is possibly TRBD1 (6 bases). V dropped 3 bases and J dropped 0 bases, with 14 bases sitting between them. Germline CDR1 reads DFQATT; CDR2 reads SNEGSKA (reference sequence). The CDR3 runs to 16 residues. In DNA, the CDR3 is TGCAGTGCTAGCGAACCGGCAGGGGCGAACACCGGGGAGCTGTTTTTT. It encodes CSASEPAGANTGELFF.

This chain uses TRBV6-6 with TRBJ2-1, with 7 bases that match TRBD2. The CDR3 is 14 amino acids. Germline loops: CDR1 MNHNY, CDR2 SVGAGI (reference sequence). Trimming took 5 bases from V and 4 from J; bases not matched to a gene: 5. The CDR3 loop reads CASSIKAGYNEQFF. CDR3 nucleotide sequence: TGTGCCAGCAGTATCAAAGCGGGATACAATGAGCAGTTCTTC.

This chain links TRBV28 with TRBJ2-5, with 7 bases fitting TRBD1. The CDR3 length is 15 residues. Germline assignment: CDR1 MDHEN and CDR2 SYDVKM. V lost 2 bases and J lost 3; bases outside the gene matches: 6. The CDR3 reads CASSLPRQGEETQYF. CDR3 DNA: TGTGCCAGCAGTTTACCCCGACAGGGCGAAGAGACCCAGTACTTC.

The chain couples TRBV29-1 to TRBJ2-5; 8 bases are a match to TRBD2. The germline V gene has CDR1 SQVTM and CDR2 ANQGSEA. Unmatched junction bases numbered 3, after V lost 8 bases and J lost 1 base. The CDR3 is 12 residues long. CDR3 sequence (DNA): TGCAGCACGGGAGGGGGCCAAGAGACCCAGTACTTC. This codes for CSTGGGQETQYF.

The chain uses TRBV25-1 and TRBJ2-2; D is unclear. V was shortened by 3 bases and J by 1 base, with 3 bases between the two germline ends. From germline, CDR1 is MGHDK and CDR2 SYGVNS. CDR3 length equals 13 residues. The CDR3 coding sequence is TGTGCCAGCAGTGAGTTGAACACCGGGGAGCTGTTTTTT. It codes for CASSELNTGELFF.

CDR3 nucleotides: TGTGCCACCAGCAGAGCTGGACTAGCGGGATGGAATGAGCAGTTCTTC. This gives the protein CATSRAGLAGWNEQFF. V usage is TRBV15 and J usage is TRBJ2-1; 12 positions agree with TRBD2. CDR1 and CDR2 from the germline V gene are LNHNV and YYDKDF (reference sequence). The CDR3 extends over 16 amino acids. V trimming: 1 base; J trimming: 7 bases; junction bases outside the gene matches: 5.

The chain joins TRBV29-1 to TRBJ1-1; TRBD1 might be the D (6 bases). Trimming took off 4 bases at V and 0 bases at J, with 15 bases between the two ends. The CDR3 is made up of 15 amino acids. The germline CDR1 and CDR2 sequences are SQVTM and ANQGSEA. The CDR3 protein is CSVGTAKLMNTEAFF. CDR3 DNA sequence: TGCAGCGTTGGGACAGCTAAACTGATGAACACTGAAGCTTTCTTT.